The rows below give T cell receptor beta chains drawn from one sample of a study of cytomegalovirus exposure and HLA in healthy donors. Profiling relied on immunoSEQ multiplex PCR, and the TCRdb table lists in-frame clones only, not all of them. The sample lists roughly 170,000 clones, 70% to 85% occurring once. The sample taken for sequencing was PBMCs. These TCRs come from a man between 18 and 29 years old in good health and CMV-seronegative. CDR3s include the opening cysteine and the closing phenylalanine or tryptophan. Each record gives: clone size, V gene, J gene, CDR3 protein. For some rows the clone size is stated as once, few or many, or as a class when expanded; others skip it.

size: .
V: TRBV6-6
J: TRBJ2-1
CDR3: CASSYEFGGHEQFF

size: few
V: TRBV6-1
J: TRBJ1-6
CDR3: CASSELRTGISPLHF

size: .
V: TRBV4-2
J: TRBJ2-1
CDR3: CASSTGTGNEQFF

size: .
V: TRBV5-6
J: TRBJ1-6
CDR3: CASSSRDSFYNSPLHF

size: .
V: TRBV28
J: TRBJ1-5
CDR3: CASSPRTGLAGQPQHF

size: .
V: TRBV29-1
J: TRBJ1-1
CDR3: CSVEENRDGAFF

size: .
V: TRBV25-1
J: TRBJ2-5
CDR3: CASSEWGGSGTQYF

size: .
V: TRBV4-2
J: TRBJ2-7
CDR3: CASSQGISTGVSYEQYF

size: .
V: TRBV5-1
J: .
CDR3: CASSLANTDYEQYF

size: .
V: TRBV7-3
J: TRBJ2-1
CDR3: CASSLGGERHNEQFF

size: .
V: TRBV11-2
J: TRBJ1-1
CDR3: CASSLIELTEAFF

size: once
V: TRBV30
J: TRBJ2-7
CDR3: CASAGAYEQYF

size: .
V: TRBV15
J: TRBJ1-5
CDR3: CATSREKPGQGFQPQHF

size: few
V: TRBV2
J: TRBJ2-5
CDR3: CASSLYSGNPKGQYF

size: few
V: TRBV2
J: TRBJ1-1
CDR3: CASSESVNTEAFF

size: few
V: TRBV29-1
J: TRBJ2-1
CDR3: CSALGQTGTSNSHEQFF

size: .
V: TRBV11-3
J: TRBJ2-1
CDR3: CASSLSGGTYNEQFF

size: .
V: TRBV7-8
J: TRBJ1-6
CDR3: CASSLRQGKGSPLHF

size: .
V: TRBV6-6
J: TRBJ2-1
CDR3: CASSREVGSEQFF

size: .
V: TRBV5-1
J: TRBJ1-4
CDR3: CARGGTNEKLFF

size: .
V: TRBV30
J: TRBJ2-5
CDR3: CACHFPGLAPLETQYF

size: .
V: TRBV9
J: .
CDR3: CASSVGSQQYEQYF

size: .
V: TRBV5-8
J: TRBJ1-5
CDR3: CASSSRFRHNQPQHF

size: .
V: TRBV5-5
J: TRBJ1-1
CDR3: CASSWGQNTEAFF

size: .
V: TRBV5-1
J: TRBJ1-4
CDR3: CASSARQGANEKLFF

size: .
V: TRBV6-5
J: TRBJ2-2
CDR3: CASSYIPGQGAGELFF

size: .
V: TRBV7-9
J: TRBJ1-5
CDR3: CASSLPAGVRWAHGQPQHF

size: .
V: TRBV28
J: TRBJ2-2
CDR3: CASTGDRGNTGELFF

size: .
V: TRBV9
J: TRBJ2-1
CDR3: CASSPRLAGERYNEQFF

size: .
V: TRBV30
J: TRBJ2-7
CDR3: CANGAGSSSEQYF

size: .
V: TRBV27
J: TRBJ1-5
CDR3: CASSPTGGRNQPQHF

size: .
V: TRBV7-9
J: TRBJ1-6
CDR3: CASSFPGNHSPLHF

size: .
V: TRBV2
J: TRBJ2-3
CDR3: CASSRGQGASDTQYF

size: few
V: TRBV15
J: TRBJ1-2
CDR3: CATSLAYPSPANYGYTF

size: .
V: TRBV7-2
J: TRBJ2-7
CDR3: CASSPRTSYEQYF

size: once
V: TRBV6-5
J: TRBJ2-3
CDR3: CASSYFPNRVTDTQYF

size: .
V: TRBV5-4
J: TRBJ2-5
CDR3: CASSRDRGGETQYF

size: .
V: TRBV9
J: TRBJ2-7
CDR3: CASSVGVTGRTYEQYF

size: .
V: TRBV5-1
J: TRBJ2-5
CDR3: CASSWGTATVTQYF

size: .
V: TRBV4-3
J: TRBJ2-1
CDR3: CASSQDFTSGMTYNEQFF

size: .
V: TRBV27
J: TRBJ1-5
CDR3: CASSPNGGRNQPQHF

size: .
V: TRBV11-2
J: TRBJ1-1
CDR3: CASSLGSGNTEAFF

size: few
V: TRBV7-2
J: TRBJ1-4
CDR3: CASSLTGNNEKLFF

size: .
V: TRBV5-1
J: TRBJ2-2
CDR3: CASSSTGDTGELFF

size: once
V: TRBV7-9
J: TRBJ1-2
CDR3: CASSPQGSNYGYTF